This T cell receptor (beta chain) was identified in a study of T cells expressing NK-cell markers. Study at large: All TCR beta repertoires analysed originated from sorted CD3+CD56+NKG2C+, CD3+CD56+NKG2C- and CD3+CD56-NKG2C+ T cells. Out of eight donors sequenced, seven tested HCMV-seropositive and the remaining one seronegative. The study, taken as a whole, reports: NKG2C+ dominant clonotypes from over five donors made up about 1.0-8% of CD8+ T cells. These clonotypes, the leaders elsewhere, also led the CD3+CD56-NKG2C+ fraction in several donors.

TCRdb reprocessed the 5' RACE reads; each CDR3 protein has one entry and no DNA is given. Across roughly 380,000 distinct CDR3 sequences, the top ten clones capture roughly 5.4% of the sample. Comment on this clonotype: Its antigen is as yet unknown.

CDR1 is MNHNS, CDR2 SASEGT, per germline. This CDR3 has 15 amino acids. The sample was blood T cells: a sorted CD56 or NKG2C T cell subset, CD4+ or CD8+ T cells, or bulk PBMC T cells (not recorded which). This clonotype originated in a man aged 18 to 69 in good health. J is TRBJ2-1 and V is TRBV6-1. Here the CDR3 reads CASTQRKSSYNEQFF.